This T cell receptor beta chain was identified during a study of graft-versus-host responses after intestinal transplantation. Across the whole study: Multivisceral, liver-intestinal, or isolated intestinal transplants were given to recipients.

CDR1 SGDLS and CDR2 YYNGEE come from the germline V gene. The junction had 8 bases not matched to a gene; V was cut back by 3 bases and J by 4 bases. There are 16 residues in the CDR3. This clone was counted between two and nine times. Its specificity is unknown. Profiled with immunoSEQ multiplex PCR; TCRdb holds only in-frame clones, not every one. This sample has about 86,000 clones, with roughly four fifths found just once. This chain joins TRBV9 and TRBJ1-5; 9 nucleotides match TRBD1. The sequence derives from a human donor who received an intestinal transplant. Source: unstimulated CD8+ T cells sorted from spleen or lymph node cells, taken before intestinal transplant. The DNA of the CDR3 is TGTGCCAGCAGCGATGTGAGGGGGACAGGGAATCAGCCCCAGCATTTT. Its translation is CASSDVRGTGNQPQHF.